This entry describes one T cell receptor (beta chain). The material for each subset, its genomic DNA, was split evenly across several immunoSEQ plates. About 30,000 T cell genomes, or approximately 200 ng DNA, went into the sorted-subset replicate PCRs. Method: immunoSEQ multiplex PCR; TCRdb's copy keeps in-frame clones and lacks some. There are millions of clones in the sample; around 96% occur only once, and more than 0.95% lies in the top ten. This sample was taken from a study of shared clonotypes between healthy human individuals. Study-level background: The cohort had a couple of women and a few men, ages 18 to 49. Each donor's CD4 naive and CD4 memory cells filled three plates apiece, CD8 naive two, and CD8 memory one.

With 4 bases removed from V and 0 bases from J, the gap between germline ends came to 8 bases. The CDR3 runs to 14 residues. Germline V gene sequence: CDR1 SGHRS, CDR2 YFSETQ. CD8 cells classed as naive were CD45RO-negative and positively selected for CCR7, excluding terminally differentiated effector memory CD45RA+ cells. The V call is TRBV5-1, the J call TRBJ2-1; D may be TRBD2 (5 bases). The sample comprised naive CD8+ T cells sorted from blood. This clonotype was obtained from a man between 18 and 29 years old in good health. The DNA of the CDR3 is TGCGCCAGCAGCGGAGGTCGCTCCTACAATGAGCAGTTCTTC. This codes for CASSGGRSYNEQFF.